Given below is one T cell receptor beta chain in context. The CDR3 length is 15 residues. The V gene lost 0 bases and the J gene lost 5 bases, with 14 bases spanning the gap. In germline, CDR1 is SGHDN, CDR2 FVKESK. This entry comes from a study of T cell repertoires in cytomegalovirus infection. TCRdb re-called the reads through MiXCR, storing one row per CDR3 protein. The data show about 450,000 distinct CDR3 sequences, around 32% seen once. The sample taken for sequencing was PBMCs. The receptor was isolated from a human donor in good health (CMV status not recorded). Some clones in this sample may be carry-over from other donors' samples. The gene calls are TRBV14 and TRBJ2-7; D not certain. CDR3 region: CASSQDGVPVDEQYF. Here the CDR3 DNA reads TGTGCCAGCAGCCAAGATGGGGTGCCGGTCGACGAGCAGTACTTC.